This is a list of T cell receptor beta chains from one sample in a study of T cell responses to AZD1222 COVID-19 vaccine. TCRdb's copy holds only in-frame clones and misses some; the assay was immunoSEQ multiplex PCR. The sample contains over 130,000 clones, 70% to 90% of which appear only once. Source: peripheral blood, taken on day 0 of AZD1222 vaccination. All receptors come from an adult in good health. Both conserved end residues are part of each CDR3. Fields, in order: D gene, clone size, J gene, V gene, CDR3 protein, CDR3 DNA. A D gene is named only where the DNA matches it firmly. A clone size is listed for some rows: how often the clone was seen (once, few, many), or a class if it is expanded.

>-|-|TRBJ1-2|TRBV25-1
CANGPGRYGYTF
TGTGCCAACGGGCCAGGCCGCTATGGCTACACCTTC
>-|-|TRBJ1-2|TRBV19
CASQKGGETYGYTF
TGTGCCAGCCAAAAGGGCGGGGAGACCTATGGCTACACCTTC
>-|-|TRBJ2-7|TRBV29-1
CSVEDRALPLYEQYF
TGCAGCGTTGAAGATCGGGCCCTACCTCTCTACGAGCAGTACTTC
>-|few|TRBJ1-3|TRBV5-1
CASSLEVHSSGNTIYF
TGCGCCAGCAGCTTGGAGGTCCATAGCTCTGGAAACACCATATATTTT
>TRBD2|-|TRBJ2-1|TRBV4-1
CASSQGTSGGFQQFF
TGCGCCAGCAGCCAAGGGACTAGCGGGGGGTTTCAGCAGTTCTTC
>TRBD1|-|TRBJ1-4|TRBV30
CAWSFLTGPNEKLFF
TGTGCCTGGAGTTTTCTGACAGGGCCCAATGAAAAACTGTTTTTT
>-|-|TRBJ2-7|TRBV3-1/TRBV3-2
CASSLMGAYEQYF
TGTGCCAGCAGCCTCATGGGTGCCTACGAGCAGTACTTC
>-|-|TRBJ2-7|TRBV6-5
CASRGDQEYEQYF
TGTGCCAGCCGAGGGGACCAGGAATACGAGCAGTACTTC
>TRBD2|-|TRBJ2-1|TRBV4-1
CASSQGGGRGLYNEQFF
TGCGCCAGCAGCCAAGGGGGCGGGAGGGGCCTTTACAATGAGCAGTTCTTC
>-|-|TRBJ2-3|TRBV5-5
CASSSRTPLNTDTQYF
TGTGCCAGCAGCTCAAGGACCCCTTTAAACACAGATACGCAGTATTTT
>-|-|TRBJ1-6|TRBV28
CASRAGTGEYSPLHF
TGTGCCAGCAGAGCCGGGACGGGAGAGTACTCACCCCTCCACTTT
>TRBD1|-|TRBJ1-1|TRBV12-3/TRBV12-4
CASSLDRLVSAFF
TGTGCCAGCAGTTTGGACAGGTTGGTCTCGGCTTTCTTT
>-|-|TRBJ2-3|TRBV7-9
CASSLGPADTQYF
TGTGCCAGCAGCTTAGGTCCGGCAGATACGCAGTATTTT
>TRBD1|-|TRBJ2-2|TRBV5-1
CASSLRTGTANTGELFF
TGCGCCAGCAGCCTTAGAACAGGGACAGCTAACACCGGGGAGCTGTTTTTT
>-|-|TRBJ1-6|TRBV4-1
CASSQAPGQSNSPLHF
TGCGCCAGCAGCCAAGCTCCGGGTCAGAGTAATTCACCCCTCCACTTT
>TRBD1|-|TRBJ2-7|TRBV19
CASRDRVSSYEQYF
TGTGCCAGTCGGGACAGGGTTAGCTCCTACGAGCAGTACTTC
>TRBD1|few|TRBJ1-1|TRBV15
CATSSYGTAEAFF
TGTGCCACCAGCAGTTATGGGACAGCTGAAGCTTTCTTT
>-|once|TRBJ2-2|TRBV14
CASSQALNTGELFF
TGTGCCAGCAGCCAGGCGTTGAACACCGGGGAGCTGTTTTTT
>-|-|TRBJ1-2|TRBV23-1
CAGEGGPSNGYGYTF
TGCGCCGGGGAGGGGGGTCCGAGCAACGGCTATGGCTACACCTTC
>-|-|TRBJ1-3|TRBV28
CASSLGNTIYF
TGTGCCAGCAGTCTGGGAAACACCATATATTTT
>TRBD1|once|TRBJ1-2|TRBV4-1
CASSHLTGGNYGYTF
TGCGCCAGCAGCCACCTGACAGGGGGCAACTATGGCTACACCTTC
>-|-|TRBJ1-2|TRBV4-1
CASSPATAAPYGYTF
TGCGCCAGCAGCCCAGCCACCGCAGCACCCTATGGCTACACCTTC
>-|once|TRBJ1-6|TRBV27
CASSLKGGSAASSYNSPLHF
TGTGCCAGCAGTTTAAAGGGCGGGTCGGCGGCGAGCTCCTATAATTCACCCCTCCACTTT
>TRBD2|-|TRBJ2-3|TRBV30
CAWSVLAGGLDTQYF
TGTGCCTGGAGTGTACTTGCGGGGGGCCTGGATACGCAGTATTTT
>-|-|TRBJ1-2|TRBV21-1
CASSNSGTGGDYGYTF
TGTGCCAGCAGCAACTCCGGGACAGGGGGCGACTATGGCTACACCTTC
>-|-|TRBJ1-6|TRBV6-5
CASSYSLRNNSPLHF
TGTGCCAGCAGTTACTCGTTGAGGAATAATTCACCCCTCCACTTT
>-|-|TRBJ1-2|TRBV6-5
CASRTLRWRGYTF
TGTGCCAGCAGGACACTCCGTTGGCGGGGCTACACCTTC
>-|-|TRBJ1-2|TRBV2
CASSRTDLYGYTF
TGTGCCAGCAGCAGGACAGACCTCTATGGCTACACCTTC